The 3 T cell receptor beta chains below all came from one sample that was sequenced in a study of shared clonotypes between healthy human individuals. The repertoire was sequenced with immunoSEQ multiplex PCR; TCRdb's copy has only in-frame clones and lacks some. The table shows 2 million to 2.5 million clones, with over 85% occurring only once. The material sequenced was naive CD4+ T cells from PBMCs. Subset noted: CD45RA+ positively selected. These receptors were obtained from a man between 18 and 35 years old in good health. Some clones in this sample may be carry-over from other donors' samples.

Only one count was recorded for this clone. The chain couples TRBV29-1 to TRBJ2-5, with D possibly being TRBD1 (5 bases). V was clipped by 2 bases and J by 0 bases, with 7 bases between them. Germline loops: CDR1 SQVTM, CDR2 ANQGSEA. The CDR3 covers 13 residues. The CDR3 is CSVERQNQETQYF. DNA of the CDR3: TGCAGCGTTGAAAGACAGAACCAAGAGACCCAGTACTTC.

Comments on this clone: The sample has other DNA sequences that encode this CDR3 too. J is TRBJ2-5 and V is TRBV11-2; D unresolved. The CDR3 sequence is 12 residues long. The germline gives CDR1 SGHAT, CDR2 FQNNGV. V dropped 5 bases and J dropped 4 bases, with 8 bases sitting between them. The chain's CDR3 is CASSPTRETQYF. The CDR3 DNA follows: TGTGCCAGCAGCCCCACAAGAGAGACCCAGTACTTC. Full variable domain (missing parts from reference TRBV11-2 and TRBJ2-5): EAGVAQSPRYKIIEKRQSVAFWCNPISGHATLYWYQQILGQGPKLLIQFQNNGVVDDSQLPKDRFSAERLKGVDSTLKIQPAKLEDSAVYLCASSPTRETQYFGPGTRLLVL.

The chain joins TRBV6-6 to TRBJ1-1; D gene unclear. The CDR3 has 14 residues. The germline V gene has CDR1 MNHNY and CDR2 SVGAGI (reference sequence). V was pared by 6 bases and J by 0 bases, with 11 bases between. The CDR3 sequence: CASRVLRVNTEAFF. For the CDR3, the DNA is TGTGCCAGCAGAGTATTAAGGGTGAACACTGAAGCTTTCTTT.